This entry lists 30 T cell receptor beta chains sequenced from one sample in a study of cytomegalovirus exposure and HLA in healthy donors. The PCR used 60 Vbeta and 13 Jbeta primers. The method was immunoSEQ multiplex PCR; TCRdb's version includes in-frame clones alone and lacks a portion of them. Of tens of thousands of clones detected, about 66% appear once; the ten largest clones hold about a fifth. The material sequenced was PBMCs. Receptors were obtained from a middle-aged man in good health and CMV-seropositive.

This sequence joins TRBV5-6 and TRBJ2-5, with TRBD2 matching 10 bases. This CDR3 is built from 15 residues. V shed 2 bases, J shed 4 bases, and the junction held 5 bases outside the gene matches. Germline CDR1 reads SGHDT; CDR2 reads YYEEEE. CDR3 protein: CASSLAWTSGETQYF. The CDR3 DNA reads TGTGCCAGCAGCTTAGCTTGGACTAGCGGAGAGACCCAGTACTTC.

The chain uses TRBV2 and TRBJ2-6, with D possibly matching TRBD2 (6 bases). This CDR3 is built from 15 residues. The germline V gene encodes CDR1 SNHLY and CDR2 FYNNEI. V lost 9 bases to trimming and J lost 0 bases, with 12 bases between them. The CDR3 region has the DNA TGTGCCAGTTCCGGGGGAAGCTCTGGGGCCAACGTCCTGACTTTC. This codes for CASSGGSSGANVLTF.

The rearrangement joins TRBV7-2 to TRBJ1-2; weak D call: TRBD1 (6 bases). This CDR3 is built from 15 residues. V was pared by 5 bases and J by 4 bases, with 17 bases between. Germline V gene lookup returns CDR1 SGHTA and CDR2 FQGNSA. The CDR3 DNA reads TGTGCCAGCAGCGGAGCAGGGGCCACGGCCTATGGCTACACCTTC. The encoded protein is CASSGAGATAYGYTF. Full variable domain (missing parts from reference TRBV7-2 and TRBJ1-2): GAGVSQSPSNKVTEKGKDVELRCDPISGHTALYWYRQSLGQGLEFLIYFQGNSAPDKSGLPSDRFSAERTGGSVSTLTIQRTQQEDSAVYLCASSGAGATAYGYTFGSGTRLTVV.

This sequence joins TRBV28 and TRBJ2-5, with 7 bases matching TRBD1. The CDR3 consists of 15 residues. V lost 3 bases to trimming and J lost 1 base; unmatched junction nucleotides: 5. CDR1 and CDR2 (germline): MDHEN, SYDVKM. The CDR3 loop reads CASSFGTAAQETQYF. The CDR3, as DNA: TGTGCCAGCAGTTTCGGGACAGCCGCCCAAGAGACCCAGTACTTC.

V usage is TRBV21-1 and J usage is TRBJ1-5; the listed D gene, TRBD1, was not tested against the DNA. TRBV21-1 corresponds to a pseudogene. The CDR3 sequence is 16 residues long. The CDR3: CASSKFKGAANQPQHF. Here the CDR3 DNA reads TGTGCCAGCAGCAAATTCAAAGGGGCGGCCAATCAGCCCCAGCATTTT.

The chain has TRBV29-1 and TRBJ2-7; D is possibly TRBD1 (5 bases). V was trimmed by 4 bases and J by 3 bases, leaving 7 bases between them. The V gene's germline CDR1 is SQVTM and CDR2 ANQGSEA. The CDR3 contains 11 residues. The CDR3 protein is CSVGDSYEQYF. The CDR3 coding sequence is TGCAGCGTTGGAGACAGCTACGAGCAGTACTTC.

A single count supports this clone. This chain links TRBV13 with TRBJ1-2; weak D call: TRBD1 (5 bases). CDR3 size: 13 residues. The ends were cut back, 2 bases at V and 1 base at J, with 5 bases in the middle. The germline CDR1 and CDR2 sequences are PRHDT and FYEKMQ (reference sequence). This chain's CDR3 is CASSLQGNYGYTF. CDR3 coding DNA: TGTGCCAGCAGCTTACAGGGTAACTATGGCTACACCTTC.

The chain has TRBV4-3 and TRBJ2-7; D unresolved. The CDR3 runs to 14 residues. Trimming removed 0 bases at V and 2 bases at J, with 8 bases between. Per the germline V gene, CDR1 is LGHNA and CDR2 is YSLEER. The chain's CDR3 is CASSQDIGPYEQYF. As DNA, the CDR3 is TGCGCCAGCAGCCAAGATATTGGCCCCTACGAGCAGTACTTC.

This clone appeared a few times. The chain links TRBV29-1 to TRBJ1-3, with a possible D match to TRBD1 (5 bases). V lost 3 bases to trimming and J lost 0 bases, with 18 bases between them. The germline V gene has CDR1 SQVTM and CDR2 ANQGSEA. The CDR3 has 17 residues. Here the CDR3 reads CSVEVFGGESSGNTIYF. DNA of the CDR3: TGCAGCGTTGAGGTTTTCGGGGGGGAGAGCTCTGGAAACACCATATATTTT.

V and J are TRBV4-2 and TRBJ1-1; D is uncertain. The germline CDR1 and CDR2 sequences are LGHNA and YNFKEQ. Deletions cut 0 bases from V and 5 bases from J, with 10 bases between. The CDR3 totals 14 residues. DNA of the CDR3: TGTGCCAGCAGCCAAGAGATACGGGGAACTGAAGCTTTCTTT. It translates to CASSQEIRGTEAFF.

The chain has TRBV28 and TRBJ2-7; 9 positions match TRBD1. This CDR3 comprises 12 residues. J gave up 7 bases and V 6 bases, and 4 bases lay outside the gene matches. Germline assignment: CDR1 MDHEN and CDR2 SYDVKM. CDR3 nucleotide sequence: TGTGCCAGCAGCCGGACAGGGGTTGAGCAGTACTTC. Its translation is CASSRTGVEQYF.

The chain combines TRBV2 with TRBJ1-4; D is possibly TRBD1 (5 bases). The CDR3 has 14 residues. CDR1 and CDR2 (germline): SNHLY, FYNNEI. The germline V and J ends were trimmed by 8 bases and 8 bases, with 18 bases remaining between them. For the CDR3, the DNA is TGTGCCAGCGATCGGGGGTTTAGCAACGAAAAACTGTTTTTT. This sequence encodes CASDRGFSNEKLFF.

This clone was seen a single time. The V and J genes are TRBV13 and TRBJ2-7; the D gene is possibly TRBD1 (5 bases). Germline V gene sequence: CDR1 PRHDT, CDR2 FYEKMQ (reference sequence). Trimming stripped 10 bases from V and 1 base from J, with 11 bases between. This CDR3 is 12 amino acids long. The CDR3, as DNA: TGTGCCACCACACAGGTTTCCTACGAGCAGTACTTC. Translating it yields CATTQVSYEQYF.

The CDR3 spells CASSVQAQTTGELFF. CDR3 nucleotides: TGTGCCAGCAGTGTTCAGGCCCAAACCACCGGGGAGCTGTTTTTT. The V and J genes are TRBV2 and TRBJ2-2, with unresolved D. CDR1 is SNHLY and CDR2 is FYNNEI in the germline V gene. This CDR3 is 15 amino acids long. Trimming took off 4 bases at V and 4 bases at J, with 13 bases between the two ends.

The CDR3 reads CASSIQRTGPLGYTF. In DNA, the CDR3 is TGTGCCAGTAGTATACAGCGGACAGGCCCCTTGGGCTACACCTTC. This chain connects TRBV19 to TRBJ1-2; 7 positions match TRBD1. The CDR3 sequence is 15 residues long. Germline V lookup: CDR1 LNHDA, CDR2 SQIVND (reference sequence). The ends lost 2 bases at V and 8 bases at J; junction bases unmatched: 11.

This clone has a handful of counts. This chain joins TRBV6-5 and TRBJ1-2; D is ambiguous. V shed 5 bases and J shed 5 bases, with 15 bases lying between them. The germline V gene encodes CDR1 MNHEY and CDR2 SVGAGI. The CDR3 sequence is 14 residues long. The CDR3 is CASSRSTEVYGYTF. The CDR3 nucleotides read TGTGCCAGCAGTCGCAGCACGGAGGTATATGGCTACACCTTC.

The CDR3 sequence: CASSGGGRDYEQFF. The DNA of the CDR3 is TGTGCCAGCAGCGGGGGCGGACGGGACTATGAGCAGTTCTTC. The chain links TRBV9 to TRBJ2-1; a possible D gene is TRBD2 (6 bases). Germline CDR1 and CDR2: SGDLS and YYNGEE. Trimming shortened V by 3 bases and J by 8 bases, and 15 bases separated the two germline ends. This CDR3 is 14 amino acids long. The complete variable domain, with remaining parts taken from reference TRBV9 and TRBJ2-1, reads DSGVTQTPKHLITATGQRVTLRCSPRSGDLSVYWYQQSLDQGLQFLIQYYNGEERAKGNILERFSAQQFPDLHSELNLSSLELGDSALYFCASSGGGRDYEQFFGPGTRLTVL.

The V and J genes are TRBV30 and TRBJ1-4; weak D call: TRBD1 (5 bases). The germline CDR1 and CDR2 sequences are GTSNPN and SVGIG (reference sequence). There are 15 residues in the CDR3. Trimming took off 5 bases at V and 0 bases at J, with 13 bases between the two ends. Here the CDR3 reads CAWSGGEATNEKLFF. The CDR3 DNA sequence: TGTGCCTGGTCCGGGGGGGAGGCAACTAATGAAAAACTGTTTTTT. Variable domain in full (rest from reference TRBV30 and TRBJ1-4): SQTIHQWPATLVQPVGSPLSLECTVEGTSNPNLYWYRQAAGRGLQLLFYSVGIGQISSEVPQNLSASRPQDRQFILSSKKLLLSDSGFYLCAWSGGEATNEKLFFGSGTQLSVL.

This chain links TRBV5-1 with TRBJ2-7; possibly TRBD1 for D (6 bases). The CDR3 length is 14 residues. Looked up from germline, CDR1 is SGHRS and CDR2 is YFSETQ. Trimming removed 7 bases from V and 6 bases from J, with 20 bases in between. The CDR3 loop reads CASGPGVQGSEQYF. The CDR3 DNA reads TGCGCCAGCGGACCCGGGGTACAGGGAAGCGAGCAGTACTTC.

This chain joins TRBV7-9 and TRBJ2-2, with unresolved D. CDR1 is SEHNR, CDR2 FQNEAQ, per germline (reference sequence). V was shortened by 6 bases and J by 5 bases, with 13 bases between the two germline ends. CDR3 length equals 14 residues. CDR3 region: CASRVLTRTGELFF. CDR3 in DNA: TGTGCCAGCAGAGTTCTGACAAGGACCGGGGAGCTGTTTTTT. Supplemented by reference TRBV7-9 and TRBJ2-2, the full variable domain reads DTGVSQNPRHKITKRGQNVTFRCDPISEHNRLYWYRQTLGQGPEFLTYFQNEAQLEKSRLLSDRFSAERPKGSFSTLEIQRTEQGDSAMYLCASRVLTRTGELFFGEGSRLTVL.

V usage is TRBV30 and J usage is TRBJ2-2; D is possibly TRBD1 (6 bases). The V gene's germline CDR1 is GTSNPN and CDR2 SVGIG (reference sequence). CDR3 length: 15 residues. V dropped 0 bases and J dropped 2 bases, with 10 bases sitting between them. The CDR3 sequence: CAWSVVTGNTGELFF. DNA of the CDR3: TGTGCCTGGAGTGTGGTGACAGGCAACACCGGGGAGCTGTTTTTT.

Comments on this clone: Other DNA sequences in the same sample also yield this CDR3. The genes are TRBV7-2 and TRBJ1-2, with 8 bases fitting TRBD1. This CDR3 region has 13 residues. Germline V CDR1 and CDR2: SGHTA, FQGNSA. Losses at the gene ends were 5 bases for V and 5 bases for J; bases not matched to a gene: 4. CDR3 coding DNA: TGTGCCAGCAGCCCGGACAGGGCATATGGCTACACCTTC. Protein sequence: CASSPDRAYGYTF.

CDR3 nucleotide sequence: TGTGCCACCAGCAGAGATCTAAGTACGGGGGGTTATGAGCAGTTCTTC. This translates into CATSRDLSTGGYEQFF. The genes are TRBV15 and TRBJ2-1; TRBD2 matches 7 bases. CDR3 length equals 16 residues. Trimming cost V 0 bases and J 8 bases; bases outside gene matches: 10. CDR1 is LNHNV and CDR2 is YYDKDF in the germline V gene (reference sequence).

This clone came up a few times. The V and J genes are TRBV28 and TRBJ2-3; 8 bases fit TRBD2. Germline lookup yields CDR1 MDHEN and CDR2 SYDVKM. The CDR3 spans 15 residues. V lost 3 bases to trimming and J lost 1 base; unmatched junction nucleotides: 3. The CDR3, as DNA: TGTGCCAGCAGTTTTAGGCGGGGGGGCACAGATACGCAGTATTTT. It specifies CASSFRRGGTDTQYF.

The gene calls are TRBV2 and TRBJ1-3; 9 bases map to TRBD1. The CDR3 spans 15 residues. V trimming: 1 base; J trimming: 5 bases; junction bases outside the gene matches: 3. Per the germline V gene, CDR1 is SNHLY and CDR2 is FYNNEI. CDR3 sequence reads: CASSEDGTGRNTIYF. In nucleotides, the CDR3 is TGTGCCAGCAGTGAAGACGGGACAGGGAGAAACACCATATATTTT.

The genes are TRBV5-1 and TRBJ1-1; D is possibly TRBD1 (6 bases). The CDR3 contains 13 residues. Germline assignment: CDR1 SGHRS and CDR2 YFSETQ. V lost 5 bases and J 6 bases, leaving 14 bases between the germline ends. As DNA, the CDR3 is TGCGCCAGCAGACTGACTACAGGGTCTGAAGCTTTCTTT. Encoded protein: CASRLTTGSEAFF.

This clone was counted between two and nine times. The chain has TRBV7-3 and TRBJ2-2; TRBD1 is a possible D gene (6 bases). Trimming left V 1 base short and J 1 base short, with 13 bases between. This CDR3 is built from 17 residues. Germline V gene sequence: CDR1 SGHTA, CDR2 FQGTGA. The CDR3 nucleotides read TGTGCCAGCAGCTTAAGTGTGAACAGGGAGAACACCGGGGAGCTGTTTTTT. This encodes CASSLSVNRENTGELFF. Drawing the rest from reference TRBV7-3 and TRBJ2-2, the complete variable domain is GAGVSQTPSNKVTEKGKYVELRCDPISGHTALYWYRQSLGQGPEFLIYFQGTGAADDSGLPNDRFFAVRPEGSVSTLKIQRTERGDSAVYLCASSLSVNRENTGELFFGEGSRLTVL.

V and J are TRBV4-3 and TRBJ1-5; D not resolved. The germline CDR1 and CDR2 sequences are LGHNA and YSLEER. The V and J ends lost 0 bases and 4 bases respectively, with 7 bases between them. This CDR3 contains 14 residues. CDR3 sequence: CASSQENANQPQHF. CDR3 nucleotides: TGCGCCAGCAGCCAAGAAAATGCGAATCAGCCCCAGCATTTT.

This clone was counted only a few times. The gene calls are TRBV7-2 and TRBJ2-7, with 8 positions matching TRBD1. The V gene's germline CDR1 is SGHTA and CDR2 FQGNSA. The CDR3 totals 15 residues. Trimming at V came to 4 bases and at J to 2 bases, leaving 7 bases not matched to a gene. The CDR3 coding sequence is TGTGCCAGCAGCTCCCTGTTGACAGGGGCCTACGAGCAGTACTTC. It yields the protein CASSSLLTGAYEQYF.

The V call is TRBV23-1, the J call TRBJ1-5; 12 nucleotides match TRBD1. TRBV23-1 is an ORF, and what it does is uncertain. The CDR3 consists of 18 residues. The trim removed 4 bases at V and 0 bases at J, leaving 7 bases unmatched. CDR3 nucleotides: TGCGCCAGCAGTCGGGACAGGGGGCGTACTAATAGCAATCAGCCCCAGCATTTT. Protein product: CASSRDRGRTNSNQPQHF.